This passage covers 3 T cell receptor beta chains from one sample sequenced in a study of beta chain features in type 1 diabetes. Every isolated RNA sample was fully reverse transcribed, so sequencing captured expressed TCRB transcripts. Sequencing used immunoSEQ multiplex PCR; TCRdb keeps in-frame clones, though not all of them. The data hold about 410,000 clones, with approximately 15% observed a single time. Sequenced material: naive CD4+ T cells from blood. The receptors come from a man aged 25 to 45 in good health.

This clone has more than one count but fewer than ten. V and J are TRBV7-3 and TRBJ2-3, with D unclear. This CDR3 is built from 14 residues. V lost 6 bases, J lost 2 bases, and 12 bases lay in between. Per the germline V gene, CDR1 is SGHTA and CDR2 is FQGTGA. The DNA of the CDR3 is TGTGCCAGCAGTCCGGGCGGTCACACAGATACGCAGTATTTT. It specifies CASSPGGHTDTQYF. The full variable domain, rest sourced from reference TRBV7-3 and TRBJ2-3, is GAGVSQTPSNKVTEKGKYVELRCDPISGHTALYWYRQSLGQGPEFLIYFQGTGAADDSGLPNDRFFAVRPEGSVSTLKIQRTERGDSAVYLCASSPGGHTDTQYFGPGTRLTVL.

This clone was seen a handful of times. The genes are TRBV7-3 and TRBJ2-1; a weak D match, TRBD1 (5 bases). Trimming took 5 bases from V and 3 from J, leaving 8 bases between them. Looked up from germline, CDR1 is SGHTA and CDR2 is FQGTGA. The CDR3 runs 13 residues. This CDR3 is CASSETDYNEQFF. The CDR3 DNA sequence: TGTGCCAGCAGCGAGACAGACTACAATGAGCAGTTCTTC.

This clone was picked up a small number of times. This chain connects TRBV7-9 to TRBJ2-1, with 7 bases fitting TRBD2. The CDR3 runs to 15 residues. J gave up 7 bases and V 4 bases, and 10 bases lay outside the gene matches. Germline V gene data show CDR1 as SEHNR and CDR2 as FQNEAQ (reference sequence). The CDR3 loop reads CASSSRTSGENEQFF. CDR3 nucleotide sequence: TGTGCCAGCAGCTCCCGGACTAGTGGGGAAAATGAGCAGTTCTTC.